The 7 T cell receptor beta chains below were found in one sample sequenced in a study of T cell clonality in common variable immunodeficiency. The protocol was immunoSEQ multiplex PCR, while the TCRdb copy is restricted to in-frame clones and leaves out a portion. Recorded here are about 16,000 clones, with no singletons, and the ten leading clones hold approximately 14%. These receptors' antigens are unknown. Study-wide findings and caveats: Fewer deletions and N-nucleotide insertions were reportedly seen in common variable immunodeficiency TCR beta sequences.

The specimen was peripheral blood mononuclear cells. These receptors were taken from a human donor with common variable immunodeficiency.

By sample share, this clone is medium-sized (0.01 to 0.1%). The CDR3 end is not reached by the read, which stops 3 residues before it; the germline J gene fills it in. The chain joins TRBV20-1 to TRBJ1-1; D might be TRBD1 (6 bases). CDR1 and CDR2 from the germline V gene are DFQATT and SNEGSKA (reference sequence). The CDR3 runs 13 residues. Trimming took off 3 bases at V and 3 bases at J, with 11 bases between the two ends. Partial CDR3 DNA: TGCAGTGCTAGCACAGGGTATTACACTGAA. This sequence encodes CSASTGYYTE. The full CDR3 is CSASTGYYTEAFF.

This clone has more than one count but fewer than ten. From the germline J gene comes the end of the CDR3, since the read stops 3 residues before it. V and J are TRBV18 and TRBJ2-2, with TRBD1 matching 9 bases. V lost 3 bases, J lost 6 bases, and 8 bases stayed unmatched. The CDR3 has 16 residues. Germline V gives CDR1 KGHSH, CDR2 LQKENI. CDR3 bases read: TGTGCCAGCTCACCTGCGGGACAGGGAGAAGCCGGGGAG. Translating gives CASSPAGQGEAGE. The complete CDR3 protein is CASSPAGQGEAGELFF.

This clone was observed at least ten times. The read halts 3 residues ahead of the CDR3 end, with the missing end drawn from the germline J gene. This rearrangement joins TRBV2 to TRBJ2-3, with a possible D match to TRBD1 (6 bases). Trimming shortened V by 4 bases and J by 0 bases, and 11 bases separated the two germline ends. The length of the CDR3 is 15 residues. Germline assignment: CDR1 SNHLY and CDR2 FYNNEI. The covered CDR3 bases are TGTGCCAGCAGTGTACTTGGACAGAGCACAGATACG. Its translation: CASSVLGQSTDT. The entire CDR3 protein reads CASSVLGQSTDTQYF.

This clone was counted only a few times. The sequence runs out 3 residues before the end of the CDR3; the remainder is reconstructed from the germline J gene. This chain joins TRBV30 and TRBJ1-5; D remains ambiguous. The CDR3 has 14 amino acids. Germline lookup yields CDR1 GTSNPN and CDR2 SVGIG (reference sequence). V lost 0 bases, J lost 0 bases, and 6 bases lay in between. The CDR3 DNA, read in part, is TGTGCCTGGAGTGTACGGGGTAGCAATCAGCCC. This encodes CAWSVRGSNQP. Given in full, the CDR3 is CAWSVRGSNQPQHF.

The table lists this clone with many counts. CDR3: CSARDWAGVRETQYF. The covered CDR3 bases are TGCAGTGCTAGAGATTGGGCAGGGGTGCGGGAGACC. The rearrangement joins TRBV20-1 to TRBJ2-5, with D maybe TRBD1 (6 bases). The CDR3 end lies 3 residues beyond the end of the read and is filled in from the germline J gene. Germline CDR1 is DFQATT and CDR2 is SNEGSKA (reference sequence). This CDR3 has 15 amino acids. Trimming removed 0 bases at V and 5 bases at J, with 16 bases between.

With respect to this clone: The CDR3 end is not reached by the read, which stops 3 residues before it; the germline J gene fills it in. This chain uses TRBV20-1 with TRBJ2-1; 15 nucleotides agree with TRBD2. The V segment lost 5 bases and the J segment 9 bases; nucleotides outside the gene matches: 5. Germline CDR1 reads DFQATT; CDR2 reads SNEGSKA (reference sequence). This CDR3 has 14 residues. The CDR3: CSAPGLAGGREQFF. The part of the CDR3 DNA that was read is TGCAGTGCTCCCGGACTAGCGGGGGGGCGTGAG.

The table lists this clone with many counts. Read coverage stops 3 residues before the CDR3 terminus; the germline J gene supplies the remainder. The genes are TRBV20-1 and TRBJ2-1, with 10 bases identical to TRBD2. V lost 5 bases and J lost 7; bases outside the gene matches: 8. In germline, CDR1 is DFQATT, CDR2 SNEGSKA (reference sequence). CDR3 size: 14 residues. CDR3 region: CSALSGGLGNEQFF. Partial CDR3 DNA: TGCAGTGCTCTTAGCGGGGGGCTTGGGAATGAG.